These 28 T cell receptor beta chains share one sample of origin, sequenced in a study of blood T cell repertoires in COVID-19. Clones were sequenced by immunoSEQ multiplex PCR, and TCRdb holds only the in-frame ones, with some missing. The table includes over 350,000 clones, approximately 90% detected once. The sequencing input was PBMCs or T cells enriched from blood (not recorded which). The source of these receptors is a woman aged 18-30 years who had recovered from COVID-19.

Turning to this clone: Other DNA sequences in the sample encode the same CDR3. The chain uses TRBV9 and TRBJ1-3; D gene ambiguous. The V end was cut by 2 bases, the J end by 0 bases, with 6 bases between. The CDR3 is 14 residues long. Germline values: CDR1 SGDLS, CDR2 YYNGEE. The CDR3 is CASSVASSGNTIYF. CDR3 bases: TGTGCCAGCAGCGTCGCTAGCTCTGGAAACACCATATATTTT. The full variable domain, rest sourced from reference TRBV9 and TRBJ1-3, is DSGVTQTPKHLITATGQRVTLRCSPRSGDLSVYWYQQSLDQGLQFLIQYYNGEERAKGNILERFSAQQFPDLHSELNLSSLELGDSALYFCASSVASSGNTIYFGEGSWLTVV.

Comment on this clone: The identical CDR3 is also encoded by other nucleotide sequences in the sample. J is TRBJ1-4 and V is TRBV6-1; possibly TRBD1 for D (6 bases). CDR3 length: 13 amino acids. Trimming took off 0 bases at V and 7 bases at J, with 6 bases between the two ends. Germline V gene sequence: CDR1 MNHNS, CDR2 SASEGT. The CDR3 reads CASSEAGGEKLFF. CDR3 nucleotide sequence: TGTGCCAGCAGTGAAGCAGGGGGTGAAAAACTGTTTTTT.

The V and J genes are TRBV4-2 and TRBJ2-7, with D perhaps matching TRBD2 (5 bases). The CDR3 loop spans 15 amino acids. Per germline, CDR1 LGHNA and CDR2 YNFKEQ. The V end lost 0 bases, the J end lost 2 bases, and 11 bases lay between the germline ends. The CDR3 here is CASSQDLGSAYEQYF. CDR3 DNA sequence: TGTGCCAGCAGCCAAGATTTGGGGAGCGCCTACGAGCAGTACTTC.

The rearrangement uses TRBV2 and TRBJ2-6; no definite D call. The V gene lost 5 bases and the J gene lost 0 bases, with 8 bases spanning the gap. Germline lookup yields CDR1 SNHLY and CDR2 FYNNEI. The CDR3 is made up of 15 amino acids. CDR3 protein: CASSLYLSGANVLTF. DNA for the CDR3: TGTGCCAGCAGTCTCTACCTCTCTGGGGCCAACGTCCTGACTTTC.

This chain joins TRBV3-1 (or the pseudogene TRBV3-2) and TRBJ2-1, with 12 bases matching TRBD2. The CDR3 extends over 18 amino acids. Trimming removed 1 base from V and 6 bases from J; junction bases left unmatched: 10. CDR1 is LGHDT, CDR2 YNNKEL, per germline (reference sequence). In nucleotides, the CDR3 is TGTGCCAGCAGCCAAGGACTAGCGGGGGAATGGGGTCCCAATGAGCAGTTCTTC. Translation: CASSQGLAGEWGPNEQFF.

In nucleotides, the CDR3 is TGCGCCAGCAGCCACCCACCGGACGGGGGTAATGAGCAGTTCTTC. Translation: CASSHPPDGGNEQFF. The chain recombines TRBV4-1 with TRBJ2-1, with a tentative D call TRBD2 (6 bases). V was pared by 3 bases and J by 7 bases, with 16 bases between. The V gene's germline CDR1 is MGHRA and CDR2 YSYEKL. CDR3 size: 15 residues.

The CDR3 here is CAISDLGENEQFF. As DNA, the CDR3 is TGTGCCATCAGTGATCTTGGGGAGAATGAGCAGTTCTTC. This sequence joins TRBV10-3 and TRBJ2-1; TRBD2 is a possible D gene (5 bases). The ends were cut back, 3 bases at V and 7 bases at J, with 10 bases in the middle. Germline V gives CDR1 ENHRY, CDR2 SYGVKD. CDR3 size: 13 residues.

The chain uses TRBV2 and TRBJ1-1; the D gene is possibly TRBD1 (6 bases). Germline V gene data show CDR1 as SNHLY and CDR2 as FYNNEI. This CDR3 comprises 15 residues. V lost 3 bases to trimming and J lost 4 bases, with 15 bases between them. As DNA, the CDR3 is TGTGCCAGCAGTGATACGAGGGGAGGGGGCACTGAAGCTTTCTTT. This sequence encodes CASSDTRGGGTEAFF.

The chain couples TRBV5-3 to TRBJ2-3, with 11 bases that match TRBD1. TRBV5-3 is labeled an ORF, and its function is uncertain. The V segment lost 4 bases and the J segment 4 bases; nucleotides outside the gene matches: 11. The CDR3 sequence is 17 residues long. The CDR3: CARSLPPGQGGSDTQYF. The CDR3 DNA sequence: TGTGCCAGAAGCCTCCCCCCGGGACAGGGGGGATCAGATACGCAGTATTTT.

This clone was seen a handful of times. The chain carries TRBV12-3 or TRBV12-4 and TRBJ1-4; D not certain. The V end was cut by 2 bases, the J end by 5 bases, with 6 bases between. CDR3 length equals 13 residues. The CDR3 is CASSLMQNEKLFF. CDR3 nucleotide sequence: TGTGCCAGCAGTTTAATGCAGAATGAAAAACTGTTTTTT.

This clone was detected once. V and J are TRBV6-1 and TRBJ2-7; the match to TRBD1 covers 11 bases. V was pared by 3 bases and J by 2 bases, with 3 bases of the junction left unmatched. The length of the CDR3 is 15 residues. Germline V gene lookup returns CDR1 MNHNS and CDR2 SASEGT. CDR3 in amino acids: CASSDPGQGAYEQYF. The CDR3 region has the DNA TGTGCCAGCAGTGATCCGGGACAGGGGGCCTACGAGCAGTACTTC.

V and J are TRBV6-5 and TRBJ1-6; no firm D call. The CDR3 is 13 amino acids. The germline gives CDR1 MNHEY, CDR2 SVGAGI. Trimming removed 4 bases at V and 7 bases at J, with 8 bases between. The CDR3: CASSSPGNSPLHF. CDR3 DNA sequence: TGTGCCAGCAGTTCTCCCGGGAATTCACCCCTCCACTTT.

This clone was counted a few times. In DNA, the CDR3 is TGTGCCAGCAGCTCCCCCCCTAGCATCGAGACCCAGTACTTC. This sequence encodes CASSSPPSIETQYF. V gene TRBV7-3 combines with J gene TRBJ2-5; maybe TRBD2 (5 bases). Germline-derived CDR1 and CDR2 are SGHTA and FQGTGA. CDR3 length equals 14 residues. Trimming shortened V by 4 bases and J by 5 bases, and 14 bases separated the two germline ends.

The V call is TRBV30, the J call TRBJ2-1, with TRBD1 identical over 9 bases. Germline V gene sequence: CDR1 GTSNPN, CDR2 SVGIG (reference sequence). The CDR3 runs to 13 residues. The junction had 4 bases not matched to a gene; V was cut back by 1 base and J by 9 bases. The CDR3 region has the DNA TGTGCCTGGAGTGGGACAGGGGTCGGTGAGCAGTTCTTC. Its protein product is CAWSGTGVGEQFF.

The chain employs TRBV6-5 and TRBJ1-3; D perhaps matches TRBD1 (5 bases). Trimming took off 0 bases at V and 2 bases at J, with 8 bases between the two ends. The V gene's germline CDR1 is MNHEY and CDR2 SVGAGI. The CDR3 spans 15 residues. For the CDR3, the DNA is TGTGCCAGCAGTTACTCGGGGGGAACTGGAAACACCATATATTTT. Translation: CASSYSGGTGNTIYF.

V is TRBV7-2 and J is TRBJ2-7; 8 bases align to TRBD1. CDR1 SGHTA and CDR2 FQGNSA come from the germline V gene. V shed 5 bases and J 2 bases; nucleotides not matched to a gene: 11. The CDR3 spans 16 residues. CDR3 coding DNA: TGTGCCAGCAGCACAGGGACCGGGACAGGACCCTACGAGCAGTACTTC. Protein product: CASSTGTGTGPYEQYF.

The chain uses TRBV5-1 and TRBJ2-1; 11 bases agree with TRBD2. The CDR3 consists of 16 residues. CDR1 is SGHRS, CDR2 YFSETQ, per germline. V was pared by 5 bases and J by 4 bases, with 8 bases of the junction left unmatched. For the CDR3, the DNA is TGCGCCAGCAGAACCCTAGCGGGGGGCCGGTACAATGAGCAGTTCTTC. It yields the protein CASRTLAGGRYNEQFF.

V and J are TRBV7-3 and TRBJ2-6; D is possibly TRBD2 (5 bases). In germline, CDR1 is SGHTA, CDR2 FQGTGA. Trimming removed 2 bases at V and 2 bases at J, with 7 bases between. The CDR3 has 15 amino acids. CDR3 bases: TGTGCCAGCAGCTTAGACGGGGCTGGGGCCAACGTCCTGACTTTC. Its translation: CASSLDGAGANVLTF.

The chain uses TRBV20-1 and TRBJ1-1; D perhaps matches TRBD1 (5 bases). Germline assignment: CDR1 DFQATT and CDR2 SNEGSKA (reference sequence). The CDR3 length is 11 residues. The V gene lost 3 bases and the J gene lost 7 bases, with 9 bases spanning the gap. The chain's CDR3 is CSASAGGEAFF. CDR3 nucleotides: TGCAGTGCTAGTGCCGGGGGTGAAGCTTTCTTT.

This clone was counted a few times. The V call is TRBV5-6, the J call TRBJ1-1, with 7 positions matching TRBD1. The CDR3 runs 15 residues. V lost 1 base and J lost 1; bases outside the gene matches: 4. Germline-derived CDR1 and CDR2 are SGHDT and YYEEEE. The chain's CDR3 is CASSLFDRENTEAFF. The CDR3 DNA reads TGTGCCAGCAGCTTGTTTGACAGGGAGAACACTGAAGCTTTCTTT.

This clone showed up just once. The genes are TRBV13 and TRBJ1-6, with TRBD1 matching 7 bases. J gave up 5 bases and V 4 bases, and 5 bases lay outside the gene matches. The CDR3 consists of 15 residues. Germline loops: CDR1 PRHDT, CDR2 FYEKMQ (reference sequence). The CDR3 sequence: CASSYFDRDNSPLHF. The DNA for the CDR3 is TGTGCCAGCAGCTACTTTGACAGGGATAATTCACCCCTCCACTTT.

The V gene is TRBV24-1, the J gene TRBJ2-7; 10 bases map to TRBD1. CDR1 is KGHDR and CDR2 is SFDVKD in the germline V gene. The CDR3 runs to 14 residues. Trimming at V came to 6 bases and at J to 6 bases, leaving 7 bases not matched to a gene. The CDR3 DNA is TGTGCCACCAGTCCCGGGACAGGGGCTGCCGAGCAGTACTTC. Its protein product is CATSPGTGAAEQYF.

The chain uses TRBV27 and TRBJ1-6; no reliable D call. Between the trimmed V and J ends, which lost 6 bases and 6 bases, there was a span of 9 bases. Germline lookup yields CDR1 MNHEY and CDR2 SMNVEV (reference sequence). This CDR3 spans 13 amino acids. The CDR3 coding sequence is TGTGCCAGCAGATACTCTCCTAATTCACCCCTCCACTTT. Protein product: CASRYSPNSPLHF.

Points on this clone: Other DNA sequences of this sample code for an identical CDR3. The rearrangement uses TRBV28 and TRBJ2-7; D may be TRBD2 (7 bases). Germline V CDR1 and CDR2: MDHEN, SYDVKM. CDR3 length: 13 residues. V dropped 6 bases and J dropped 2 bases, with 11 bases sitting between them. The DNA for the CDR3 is TGTGCCAGCAGAGGCGGGGGCGCCTACGAGCAGTACTTC. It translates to CASRGGGAYEQYF.

CDR3: CASSRGTSGQETQYF. The CDR3 bases are TGTGCCAGCAGCCGCGGGACTAGCGGACAAGAGACCCAGTACTTC. V and J are TRBV6-5 and TRBJ2-5; 11 nucleotides line up with TRBD2. The V segment lost 6 bases and the J segment 2 bases; nucleotides outside the gene matches: 5. Germline lookup yields CDR1 MNHEY and CDR2 SVGAGI. This CDR3 has 15 residues.

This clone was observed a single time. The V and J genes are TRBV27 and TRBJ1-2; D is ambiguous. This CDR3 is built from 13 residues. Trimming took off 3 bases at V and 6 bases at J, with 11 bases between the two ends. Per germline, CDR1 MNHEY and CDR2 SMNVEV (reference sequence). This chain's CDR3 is CASSFTGFDGYTF. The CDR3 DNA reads TGTGCCAGCAGTTTCACGGGATTCGATGGCTACACCTTC.

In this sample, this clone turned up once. In nucleotides, the CDR3 is TGTGCCAGTAGTATATGGACAGGGAGCCCAGATACGCAGTATTTT. Encoded protein: CASSIWTGSPDTQYF. The V gene is TRBV19, the J gene TRBJ2-3; TRBD1 matches at 8 bases. The germline gives CDR1 LNHDA, CDR2 SQIVND (reference sequence). V lost 2 bases, J lost 4 bases, and 5 bases stayed unmatched. The CDR3 is made up of 15 amino acids.

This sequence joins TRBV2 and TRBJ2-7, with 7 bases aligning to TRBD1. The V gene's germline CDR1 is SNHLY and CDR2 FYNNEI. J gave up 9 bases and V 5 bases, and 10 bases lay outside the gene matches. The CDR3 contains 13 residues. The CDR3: CASSRDRSGAQYF. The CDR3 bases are TGTGCCAGCAGTCGGGACAGATCGGGCGCGCAGTACTTC.